This T cell receptor (beta chain) stems from a study of blood T cell repertoires in COVID-19. As for the study in general: Spain, Italy and the United States supplied samples that represented acute and convalescent COVID-19. The cDNA or gDNA used as material had been derived from T cells, B-cell-depleted T cells, or PBMCs.

In the original analysis: Amplifying reference gene primers gave estimates of nucleated cell counts. TCRdb's table, derived via immunoSEQ multiplex PCR, lists solely in-frame clones and lacks some. V and J calls and clone size follow that table, whereas D and trimming were derived from the DNA. The sample has some 150,000 clones, 70% to 90% seen once. The TCR sequence derives from a human donor with acute or convalescent COVID-19. The donor label of this sample is uncertain. Sequencing was carried out using peripheral blood.

DNA for the CDR3: TGTGCCAGCAGTTTACGGTATGGCTACACCTTC. It yields the protein CASSLRYGYTF. The chain joins TRBV28 to TRBJ1-2, with D hard to call. The CDR3 covers 11 residues. The germline V gene encodes CDR1 MDHEN and CDR2 SYDVKM. V dropped 2 bases and J dropped 5 bases, with 3 bases sitting between them.